These 28 T cell receptor beta chains came from one sample sequenced in a study of blood T cell repertoires in COVID-19. Assay used: immunoSEQ multiplex PCR; TCRdb lists only in-frame clones, some missing. The sample includes about 42,000 clones, roughly 80% of them seen just once. The sequenced sample was peripheral blood. These TCRs come from an elderly woman with acute or convalescent COVID-19.

V usage is TRBV10-3 and J usage is TRBJ2-7, with D hard to call. This CDR3 has 12 residues. Trimming pared 0 bases from V and 6 bases from J, leaving 6 bases between. Germline CDR1 reads ENHRY; CDR2 reads SYGVKD. The CDR3 DNA reads as TGTGCCATCAGTGAGTCGGAGCGCGAGCAGTACTTC. The encoded protein is CAISESEREQYF.

The gene calls are TRBV6-2 or TRBV6-3 and TRBJ2-2; 11 nucleotides match TRBD2. Looked up from germline, CDR1 is MNHEY and CDR2 is SVGEGT. The V and J ends lost 6 bases and 5 bases, in that order; junction bases with no gene match: 2. This CDR3 has 14 residues. CDR3 protein: CASSSSGRTGELFF. DNA for the CDR3: TGTGCCAGCAGCTCTAGCGGGAGGACCGGGGAGCTGTTTTTT.

The rearrangement uses TRBV7-9 and TRBJ1-2; a weak D match, TRBD1 (5 bases). The V gene's germline CDR1 is SEHNR and CDR2 FQNEAQ (reference sequence). The CDR3 has 15 residues. The V gene lost 4 bases and the J gene lost 1 base, with 13 bases spanning the gap. The CDR3 nucleotides are TGTGCCAGCAGCTCGCGAGGGACTTTTAACTATGGCTACACCTTC. It translates to CASSSRGTFNYGYTF.

The rearrangement joins TRBV7-2 to TRBJ1-2; 7 positions agree with TRBD1. The junction had 5 bases not matched to a gene; V was cut back by 5 bases and J by 8 bases. The CDR3 totals 12 residues. Germline V gives CDR1 SGHTA, CDR2 FQGNSA. The CDR3 DNA sequence: TGTGCCAGCAGCGCACCAGGGGGGGGCTACACCTTC. It encodes CASSAPGGGYTF.

V is TRBV21-1 and J is TRBJ2-4; TRBD2 is taken as the D call from the table, unchecked against the DNA. TRBV21-1 is assigned pseudogene status. The CDR3 covers 14 residues. The CDR3 nucleotides read TGTGCCAGCAGCAAAGTCGCACTGAGGGACATTCAGTACTTC. It encodes CASSKVALRDIQYF.

The chain uses TRBV6-5 and TRBJ1-6; D is unresolved. The CDR3 is made up of 15 amino acids. Trimming removed 2 bases at V and 0 bases at J, with 5 bases between. Germline V gene lookup returns CDR1 MNHEY and CDR2 SVGAGI. The CDR3 sequence is CASSYASSYNSPLHF. The CDR3 region has the DNA TGTGCCAGCAGTTACGCCAGCTCCTATAATTCACCCCTCCACTTT.

The sample holds one count of this clone. The rearrangement links TRBV10-1 to TRBJ2-1; D perhaps matches TRBD2 (6 bases). The CDR3 spans 16 residues. The V end lost 0 bases, the J end lost 4 bases, and 13 bases lay between the germline ends. Germline CDR1 and CDR2: WNHNN and SYGVQD (reference sequence). The CDR3 reads CASSESSLALYNEQFF. Here the CDR3 DNA reads TGCGCCAGCAGTGAGTCCTCACTAGCTTTATACAATGAGCAGTTCTTC.

This clone occurred once. The gene calls are TRBV27 and TRBJ2-3; TRBD2 is a possible D gene (6 bases). Germline V gene lookup returns CDR1 MNHEY and CDR2 SMNVEV (reference sequence). V gave up 0 bases and J gave up 1 base, with 11 bases separating them. This CDR3 has 16 residues. The CDR3 sequence is CASSLSGGLGTDTQYF. CDR3 bases: TGTGCCAGCAGTTTATCGGGGGGACTGGGCACAGATACGCAGTATTTT.

The gene calls are TRBV29-1 and TRBJ2-5; 10 bases align to TRBD2. CDR1 and CDR2 from the germline V gene are SQVTM and ANQGSEA. Germline trimming cut 7 bases from V and 5 bases from J; bases unmatched to any gene: 10. There are 14 residues in the CDR3. The CDR3 coding sequence is TGCAGCGCCCAAAGCGGGAGGGCCGGTGAGACCCAGTACTTC. Amino acid sequence: CSAQSGRAGETQYF.

The chain couples TRBV6-2 or TRBV6-3 to TRBJ2-5; 10 positions match TRBD2. The CDR3 spans 15 residues. The germline CDR1 and CDR2 sequences are MNHEY and SVGEGT. V was pared by 4 bases and J by 4 bases, with 6 bases of the junction left unmatched. The CDR3 loop reads CASSLASGRRETQYF. The CDR3, as DNA: TGTGCCAGCAGTTTGGCTAGCGGGAGACGAGAGACCCAGTACTTC.

This chain joins TRBV12-3 or TRBV12-4 and TRBJ2-7, with 8 bases identical to TRBD2. The CDR3 contains 13 residues. V shed 11 bases and J 4 bases; nucleotides not matched to a gene: 10. For the CDR3, the DNA is TGTGCCTGTCGGAGTAGCGGGGTTTACGAGCAGTACTTC. Protein product: CACRSSGVYEQYF.

The chain links TRBV6-6 to TRBJ2-1, with D tentatively TRBD1 (6 bases). This CDR3 region has 16 residues. Germline V gives CDR1 MNHNY, CDR2 SVGAGI (reference sequence). V lost 4 bases to trimming and J lost 7 bases, with 20 bases between them. The CDR3 DNA sequence: TGTGCCAGCAGTTCCCTTGGGTGGGAGCAGGGGAATGAGCAGTTCTTC. Encoded protein: CASSSLGWEQGNEQFF.

The rearrangement links TRBV27 to TRBJ2-7; D call uncertain. The V gene's germline CDR1 is MNHEY and CDR2 SMNVEV (reference sequence). The CDR3 has 11 residues. The V and J ends lost 6 bases and 3 bases respectively, with 6 bases between them. The CDR3 reads CASRSGYEQYF. CDR3 coding DNA: TGTGCCAGCAGGAGTGGCTACGAGCAGTACTTC.

This clone came up once. The chain employs TRBV6-5 and TRBJ1-1, with 10 bases identical to TRBD1. From germline, CDR1 is MNHEY and CDR2 SVGAGI. Unmatched junction bases numbered 8, after V lost 2 bases and J lost 14 bases. The CDR3 contains 13 residues. The CDR3 sequence is CASSYRQGANVFF. CDR3 nucleotides: TGTGCCAGCAGTTACCGACAGGGGGCGAATGTCTTCTTT.

J is TRBJ2-1 and V is TRBV25-1; TRBD2 aligns across 7 bases. Per the germline V gene, CDR1 is MGHDK and CDR2 is SYGVNS. CDR3 length equals 15 residues. J lost 4 bases, V lost 3 bases, and 6 bases had no gene match. CDR3 sequence reads: CASSEGFGRYNEQFF. As DNA, the CDR3 is TGTGCCAGCAGTGAGGGTTTCGGGAGGTACAATGAGCAGTTCTTC. The whole variable domain, filled in from reference TRBV25-1 and TRBJ2-1, reads EADIYQTPRYLVIGTGKKITLECSQTMGHDKMYWYQQDPGMELHLIHYSYGVNSTEKGDLSSESTVSRIRTEHFPLTLESARPSHTSQYLCASSEGFGRYNEQFFGPGTRLTVL.

The rearrangement uses TRBV7-7 and TRBJ2-2, with 13 bases matching TRBD2. CDR1 is SSHAT, CDR2 FNYEAQ, per germline (reference sequence). J was trimmed by 7 bases and V by 6 bases; bases with no gene match: 14. This CDR3 has 18 residues. The CDR3 nucleotides are TGTGCCAGCAGTCTAACCCTCAGGACTAGCGGGAGTGTCGGGGAGCTGTTTTTT. It is translated as CASSLTLRTSGSVGELFF.

This chain's CDR3 is CASSASGLAGDSEQYF. The CDR3, as DNA: TGTGCCAGCAGCGCCTCGGGACTAGCGGGAGATAGTGAGCAGTACTTC. The chain has TRBV9 and TRBJ2-7; TRBD2 aligns across 14 bases. The trim removed 3 bases at V and 7 bases at J, leaving 9 bases unmatched. The germline gives CDR1 SGDLS, CDR2 YYNGEE. This CDR3 spans 16 amino acids.

The rearrangement joins TRBV7-9 to TRBJ2-1, with 7 bases that match TRBD2. After removal of 7 bases from V and 4 bases from J, the junction contained 10 bases not matched to a gene. Germline assignment: CDR1 SEHNR and CDR2 FQNEAQ (reference sequence). The CDR3 covers 15 residues. Written as DNA, the CDR3 is TGTGCCAGCATTCTAGCGGCCGGGAATTACAATGAGCAGTTCTTC. Its protein product is CASILAAGNYNEQFF.

This chain joins TRBV6-6 and TRBJ2-7; maybe TRBD1 (5 bases). CDR1 MNHNY and CDR2 SVGAGI come from the germline V gene (reference sequence). The CDR3 runs to 13 residues. The V end was cut by 5 bases, the J end by 6 bases, with 14 bases between. CDR3 DNA sequence: TGTGCCAGCAGTCCCCTCCCTAGGGGCGAGCAGTACTTC. Protein sequence: CASSPLPRGEQYF.

The chain employs TRBV19 and TRBJ1-2; 8 bases agree with TRBD1. Trimming took 7 bases from V and 3 from J; bases not matched to a gene: 10. The CDR3 is 15 residues long. Germline V lookup: CDR1 LNHDA, CDR2 SQIVND (reference sequence). The CDR3, as DNA: TGTGCCAGTACCAGGAACACAGGGGGGGACTATGGCTACACCTTC. Encoded protein: CASTRNTGGDYGYTF.

V is TRBV20-1 and J is TRBJ1-2, with TRBD1 matching over 7 bases. Germline V CDR1 and CDR2: DFQATT, SNEGSKA (reference sequence). The J segment lost 5 bases and the V segment lost 3 bases, leaving 6 bases of the junction unmatched. This CDR3 has 13 residues. Written as DNA, the CDR3 is TGCAGTGCTAGTATTCCAGGGGGGTATGGCTACACCTTC. It specifies CSASIPGGYGYTF.

The gene calls are TRBV2 and TRBJ2-5; D possibly corresponds to TRBD1 (7 bases). Trimming left V 3 bases short and J 4 bases short, with 18 bases between. Germline CDR1 SNHLY, CDR2 FYNNEI. The CDR3 is made up of 16 amino acids. The CDR3, as DNA: TGTGCCAGCAGTGATAGGGGGCGGAGGGAGAGAGAGACCCAGTACTTC. Protein sequence: CASSDRGRRERETQYF.

This chain connects TRBV15 to TRBJ1-1; 8 bases line up with TRBD1. Germline CDR1 and CDR2: LNHNV and YYDKDF (reference sequence). With 5 bases clipped from V and 0 bases from J, the junction kept 14 bases outside the gene matches. The CDR3 loop spans 18 amino acids. CDR3 sequence (DNA): TGTGCCACCAGCTCCGAGCCGGGACAGGATTCCTTGAACACTGAAGCTTTCTTT. This translates into CATSSEPGQDSLNTEAFF.

This clone has more than one count but fewer than ten. The chain employs TRBV27 and TRBJ1-1; D might be TRBD1 (6 bases). Deletions cut 6 bases from V and 1 base from J, with 18 bases between. Germline lookup yields CDR1 MNHEY and CDR2 SMNVEV (reference sequence). The CDR3 loop spans 16 amino acids. CDR3 region: CASRAPFLQGNTEAFF. As DNA, the CDR3 is TGTGCCAGCAGGGCGCCCTTCCTACAGGGGAACACTGAAGCTTTCTTT.

The DNA of the CDR3 is TGTGCCACCAGCCCCCACGTAGACACCGGGGAGCTGTTTTTT. Its translation is CATSPHVDTGELFF. The rearrangement joins TRBV15 to TRBJ2-2; D is uncertain. Germline V lookup: CDR1 LNHNV, CDR2 YYDKDF (reference sequence). CDR3 length equals 14 residues. V was cut by 5 bases and J by 3 bases, with 10 bases left in between.

With respect to this clone: Because the CDR3's place on the DNA is in doubt, the DNA is left out and the CDR3 is given as listed by TCRdb. The V gene is TRBV7-6, the J gene TRBJ2-6; the table's D call, TRBD2, was not checked against the DNA. The length of the CDR3 is 15 amino acids, counting both ends. CDR1 and CDR2 from the germline V gene are SGHVS and FNYEAQ. CDR3: CASSPGTFGANVLTF.

V gene TRBV19 combines with J gene TRBJ2-7; D remains unclear. This CDR3 comprises 12 residues. Germline V lookup: CDR1 LNHDA, CDR2 SQIVND (reference sequence). The ends were cut back, 3 bases at V and 5 bases at J, with 8 bases in the middle. CDR3 sequence (DNA): TGTGCCAGTAGTATCGCAGAGGACGAGCAGTACTTC. Protein sequence: CASSIAEDEQYF.

The CDR3 DNA follows: TGTGCCAGCAGCTCCAGGGCCTACGAGCAGTACTTC. Protein product: CASSSRAYEQYF. V usage is TRBV7-9 and J usage is TRBJ2-7; TRBD1 is a possible D gene (5 bases). CDR1 and CDR2 (germline): SEHNR, FQNEAQ (reference sequence). The length of the CDR3 is 12 residues. V lost 4 bases to trimming and J lost 2 bases, with 6 bases between them.